This TCR beta chain was captured in a study of Ad26.COV2.S vaccination and SARS-CoV-2 variants. Background on the study: Ad26.COV2.S, an intramuscular injection, was given once or twice 56 days apart. General observations from the study: Similar non-spike TCR breadth was seen in vaccine and placebo recipients.

A note on this clone: Its antigen remains unknown.

CDR3 length: 14 residues. From germline, CDR1 is LGHDT and CDR2 YNNKEL (reference sequence). Trimming cost V 2 bases and J 10 bases, with 12 bases left between them. Treatment defined: roughly 19 received Ad26.COV2.S at low or high dose, single or two shots; about 5 received placebo; per-sample allocation not given. Sampling took place 63 days after the first vaccine or placebo injection. Vaccine was an Ad26 vector expressing Wuhan-strain SARS-CoV-2 spike. Clones were read by immunoSEQ multiplex PCR, and TCRdb kept only the in-frame ones, dropping some. Of roughly 350,000 clones in the sample, 75% to 90% were seen once.

The rearrangement uses TRBV3-1 (or the pseudogene TRBV3-2) and TRBJ1-6; D is perhaps TRBD1 (5 bases). The TCR was taken from a person between 18 and 65 years old who received the Ad26.COV2.S COVID-19 vaccine or a placebo. Specimen: peripheral blood, collected in a trial of Ad26.COV2.S vaccine versus placebo. Written as DNA, the CDR3 is TGTGCCAGCAGCCAACGGGGCACCAAATCACCCCTCCACTTT. It specifies CASSQRGTKSPLHF.